These 5 T cell receptor beta chains were all obtained from the same sample, sequenced in a study of PD-L1 blockade in urothelial cancer. Regarding time point: peripheral blood 6 weeks after treatment start. The method was immunoSEQ multiplex PCR; TCRdb's version includes in-frame clones alone and lacks a portion of them. The top ten hold about 2.5% of the sample, which has about 41,000 clones, around 84% seen once. The sample was PBMCs, taken around atezolizumab (anti-PD-L1) treatment. The receptors originated from a man between 65 and 85 years old with urothelial cancer.

Here the CDR3 reads CASSVEGSSGRMDEQFF. CDR3 coding DNA: TGTGCCAGCAGCGTAGAGGGATCTAGCGGGAGGATGGATGAGCAGTTCTTC. The chain is built from TRBV9 and TRBJ2-1, with TRBD2 matching over 11 bases. The CDR3 loop spans 17 amino acids. From germline, CDR1 is SGDLS and CDR2 YYNGEE. V lost 0 bases, J lost 8 bases, and 10 bases stayed unmatched.

The chain has TRBV5-4 and TRBJ2-2, with 10 nucleotides matching TRBD2. Trimming took 5 bases from V and 2 from J; bases not matched to a gene: 6. Germline CDR1 and CDR2: SGHNT and YYREEE (reference sequence). The CDR3 runs 16 residues. The CDR3 reads CASRAGLAANTGELFF. DNA for the CDR3: TGTGCCAGCAGAGCCGGACTAGCGGCAAACACCGGGGAGCTGTTTTTT. Using reference TRBV5-4 and TRBJ2-2 for the parts outside the CDR3, the full variable domain is ETGVTQSPTHLIKTRGQQVTLRCSSQSGHNTVSWYQQALGQGPQFIFQYYREEENGRGNFPPRFSGLQFPNYSSELNVNALELDDSALYLCASRAGLAANTGELFFGEGSRLTVL.

The chain joins TRBV29-1 to TRBJ1-2; D ambiguous. Trimming cost V 3 bases and J 8 bases, with 16 bases left between them. The length of the CDR3 is 13 residues. Germline CDR1 and CDR2: SQVTM and ANQGSEA. The CDR3 sequence is CSVDRVARLGYTF. In nucleotides, the CDR3 is TGCAGCGTTGACCGCGTTGCCCGTCTAGGCTACACCTTC.

The chain combines TRBV9 with TRBJ2-1, with 8 bases identical to TRBD2. The CDR3 consists of 15 residues. Per germline, CDR1 SGDLS and CDR2 YYNGEE. The junction had 9 bases not matched to a gene; V was cut back by 4 bases and J by 6 bases. In DNA, the CDR3 is TGTGCCAGCAGCTTAACCGGAGGGACTAGCAATGAGCAGTTCTTC. It yields the protein CASSLTGGTSNEQFF.

This chain uses TRBV5-1 with TRBJ2-5; a weak D match, TRBD2 (7 bases). The germline CDR1 and CDR2 sequences are SGHRS and YFSETQ. Trimming removed 5 bases at V and 5 bases at J, with 16 bases between. This CDR3 spans 14 amino acids. CDR3 amino acids: CASSYSGEGETQYF. In DNA form, the CDR3 reads TGCGCCAGCAGTTATTCAGGGGAGGGGGAGACCCAGTACTTC.